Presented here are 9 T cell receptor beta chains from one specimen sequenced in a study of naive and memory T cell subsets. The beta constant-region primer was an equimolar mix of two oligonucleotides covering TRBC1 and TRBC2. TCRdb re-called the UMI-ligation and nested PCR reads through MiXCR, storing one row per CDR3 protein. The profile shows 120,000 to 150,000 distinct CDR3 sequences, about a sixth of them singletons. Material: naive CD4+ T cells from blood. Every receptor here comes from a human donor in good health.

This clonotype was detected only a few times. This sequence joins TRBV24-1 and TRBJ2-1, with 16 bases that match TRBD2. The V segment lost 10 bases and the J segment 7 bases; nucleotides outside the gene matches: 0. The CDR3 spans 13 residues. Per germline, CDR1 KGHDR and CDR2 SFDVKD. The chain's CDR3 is CATGLAGGNEQFF. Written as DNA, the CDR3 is TGTGCCACGGGACTAGCGGGGGGGAATGAGCAGTTCTTC.

Here the CDR3 DNA reads TGTGCCACTAGACCCGAAAAACTGTTTTTT. This sequence encodes CATRPEKLFF. This sequence joins TRBV7-9 and TRBJ1-4, with D unresolved. In germline, CDR1 is SEHNR, CDR2 FQNEAQ (reference sequence). There are 10 residues in the CDR3. The V and J ends lost 10 bases and 8 bases respectively, with 8 bases between them. Full variable domain (remainder filled in from reference TRBV7-9 and TRBJ1-4): DTGVSQNPRHKITKRGQNVTFRCDPISEHNRLYWYRQTLGQGPEFLTYFQNEAQLEKSRLLSDRFSAERPKGSFSTLEIQRTEQGDSAMYLCATRPEKLFFGSGTQLSVL.

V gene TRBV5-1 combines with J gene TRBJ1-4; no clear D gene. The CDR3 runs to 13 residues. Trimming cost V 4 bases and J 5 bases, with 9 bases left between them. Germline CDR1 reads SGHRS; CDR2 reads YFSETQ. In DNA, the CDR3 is TGCGCCAGCAGCCCCGGCGGGAATGAAAAACTGTTTTTT. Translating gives CASSPGGNEKLFF. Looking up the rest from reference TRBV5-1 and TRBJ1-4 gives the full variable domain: KAGVTQTPRYLIKTRGQQVTLSCSPISGHRSVSWYQQTPGQGLQFLFEYFSETQRNKGNFPGRFSGRQFSNSRSEMNVSTLELGDSALYLCASSPGGNEKLFFGSGTQLSVL.

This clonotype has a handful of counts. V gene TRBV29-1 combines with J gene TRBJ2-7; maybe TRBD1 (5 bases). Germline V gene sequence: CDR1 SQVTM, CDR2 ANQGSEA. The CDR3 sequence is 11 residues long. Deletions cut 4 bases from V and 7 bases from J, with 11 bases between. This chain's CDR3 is CSVVGVREQYF. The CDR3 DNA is TGCAGCGTTGTAGGGGTTCGAGAGCAGTACTTC.

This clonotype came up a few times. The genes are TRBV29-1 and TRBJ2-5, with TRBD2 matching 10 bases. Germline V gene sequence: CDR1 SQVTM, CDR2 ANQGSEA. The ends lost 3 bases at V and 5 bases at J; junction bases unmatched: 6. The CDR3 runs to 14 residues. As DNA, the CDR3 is TGCAGCGTTGAGGATAGCGGGAGGCGGGAGACCCAGTACTTC. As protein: CSVEDSGRRETQYF.

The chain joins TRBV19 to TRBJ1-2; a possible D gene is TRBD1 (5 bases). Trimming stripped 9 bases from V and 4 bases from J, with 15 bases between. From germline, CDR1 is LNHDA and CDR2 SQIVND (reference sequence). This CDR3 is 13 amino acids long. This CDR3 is CASKRQSGYGYTF. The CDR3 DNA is TGTGCCAGCAAAAGACAGTCCGGCTATGGCTACACCTTC. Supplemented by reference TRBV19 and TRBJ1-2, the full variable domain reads DGGITQSPKYLFRKEGQNVTLSCEQNLNHDAMYWYRQDPGQGLRLIYYSQIVNDFQKGDIAEGYSVSREKKESFPLTVTSAQKNPTAFYLCASKRQSGYGYTFGSGTRLTVV.

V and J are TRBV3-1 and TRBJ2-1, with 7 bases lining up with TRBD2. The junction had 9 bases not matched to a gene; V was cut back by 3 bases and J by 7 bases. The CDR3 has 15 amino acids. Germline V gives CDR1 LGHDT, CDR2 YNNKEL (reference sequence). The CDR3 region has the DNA TGTGCCAGCAGCCAGCCAAGGGGTAGCGGGAATGAGCAGTTCTTC. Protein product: CASSQPRGSGNEQFF.

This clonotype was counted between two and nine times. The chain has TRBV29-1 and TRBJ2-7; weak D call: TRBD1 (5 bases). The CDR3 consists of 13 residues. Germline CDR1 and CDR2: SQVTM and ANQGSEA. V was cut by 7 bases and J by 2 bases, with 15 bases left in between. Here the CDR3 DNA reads TGCAGCGCAACGGACACGGCGCCCTACGAGCAGTACTTC. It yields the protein CSATDTAPYEQYF.

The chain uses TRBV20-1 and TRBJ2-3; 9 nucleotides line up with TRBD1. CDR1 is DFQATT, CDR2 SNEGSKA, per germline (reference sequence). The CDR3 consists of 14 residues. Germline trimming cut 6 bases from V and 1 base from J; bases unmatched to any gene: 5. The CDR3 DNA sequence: TGCAGTGCCCGGGACAGGGTGGGCACAGATACGCAGTATTTT. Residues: CSARDRVGTDTQYF.